Each of the 25 T cell receptor beta chains below was sequenced from the same sample in a study of CD8+ T cells in alopecia areata. After isolation, RNA underwent reverse transcription to generate cDNA as the sequencing template. Here immunoSEQ multiplex PCR was the method, and the copy in TCRdb shows in-frame clones only, minus some. This table holds over 250,000 clones, 60% found once. Treatment in this sample: oral pan-JAK inhibitor, 5-10 mg twice daily. This material consisted of CD4+ T cells sorted from blood, taken between weeks 51 and 54, from a patient treated with tofacitinib. These receptors all come from a human donor with alopecia areata.

CDR3 in DNA: TGTGCCAGCAGACCCGGGACAGGGCTTGTTATCTCCTACAATGAGCAGTTCTTC. The encoded protein is CASRPGTGLVISYNEQFF. The chain carries TRBV5-6 and TRBJ2-1, with 9 bases matching TRBD1. J gave up 0 bases and V 5 bases, and 12 bases lay outside the gene matches. The CDR3 consists of 18 residues. Germline lookup yields CDR1 SGHDT and CDR2 YYEEEE.

V gene TRBV5-6 combines with J gene TRBJ2-3; D is uncertain. The V gene lost 4 bases and the J gene lost 1 base, with 16 bases spanning the gap. Germline CDR1 is SGHDT and CDR2 is YYEEEE. There are 16 residues in the CDR3. The CDR3 region has the DNA TGTGCCAGCAGCCCACGTCCGGACCCCCGCACAGATACGCAGTATTTT. This gives the protein CASSPRPDPRTDTQYF.

The chain is built from TRBV6-5 and TRBJ2-7; 8 bases line up with TRBD1. This CDR3 has 15 amino acids. Germline CDR1 and CDR2: MNHEY and SVGAGI. With 3 bases clipped from V and 5 bases from J, the junction kept 9 bases outside the gene matches. The CDR3 here is CASSYLPQGADEQYF. DNA of the CDR3: TGTGCCAGCAGTTATCTACCGCAGGGGGCAGACGAGCAGTACTTC.

This clone was picked up one time. This chain connects TRBV30 to TRBJ2-7; 12 bases fit TRBD1. The CDR3 is 12 residues long. The junction had 4 bases not matched to a gene; V was cut back by 8 bases and J by 5 bases. Germline V gene data show CDR1 as GTSNPN and CDR2 as SVGIG (reference sequence). CDR3 DNA sequence: TGTGCCAGGGACAGGGGGCACAACGAGCAGTACTTC. Its translation: CARDRGHNEQYF.

This rearrangement joins TRBV7-6 to TRBJ1-2; D not certain. The CDR3 is 14 residues long. The ends were cut back, 4 bases at V and 2 bases at J, with 11 bases in the middle. The V gene's germline CDR1 is SGHVS and CDR2 FNYEAQ. The chain's CDR3 is CASSSGPRNYGYTF. CDR3 nucleotides: TGTGCCAGCAGCTCTGGTCCGAGGAACTATGGCTACACCTTC.

The chain couples TRBV5-4 to TRBJ2-3, with TRBD1 matching 7 bases. V was clipped by 4 bases and J by 8 bases; unmatched bases: 13. This CDR3 comprises 15 residues. Germline V gene sequence: CDR1 SGHNT, CDR2 YYREEE (reference sequence). CDR3 region: CASSSEQANRGTQYF. CDR3 sequence (DNA): TGTGCCAGCAGCAGTGAACAGGCGAACAGGGGTACGCAGTATTTT.

This chain uses TRBV5-1 with TRBJ2-7, with D unclear. V was trimmed by 4 bases and J by 1 base, leaving 18 bases between them. Germline assignment: CDR1 SGHRS and CDR2 YFSETQ. The CDR3 contains 16 residues. This chain's CDR3 is CASSQDGRPTSYEQYF. As DNA, the CDR3 is TGCGCCAGCAGCCAAGACGGACGCCCGACGTCCTACGAGCAGTACTTC.

With respect to this clone: The conserved phenylalanine or tryptophan normally closing the CDR3 is absent here, so this likely arose from a read error. J is TRBJ1-6 and V is TRBV7-3; 9 bases are a match to TRBD1. CDR1 SGHTA and CDR2 FQGTGA come from the germline V gene. J was trimmed by 10 bases and V by 2 bases; bases with no gene match: 6. This CDR3 contains 15 residues. This chain's CDR3 is CASSLAQGANSPLHL. The CDR3 coding sequence is TGTGCCAGCAGCTTAGCACAGGGGGCTAACTCACCCCTCCACCTT.

The chain employs TRBV11-2 and TRBJ2-3; D unresolved. The V end was cut by 5 bases, the J end by 2 bases, with 5 bases between. The CDR3 is made up of 12 amino acids. Per the germline V gene, CDR1 is SGHAT and CDR2 is FQNNGV. The CDR3: CASSLTTDTQYF. The CDR3 DNA sequence: TGTGCCAGCAGCCTCACCACAGATACGCAGTATTTT.

This rearrangement joins TRBV11-2 to TRBJ2-2; no firm D call. Germline assignment: CDR1 SGHAT and CDR2 FQNNGV. V was cut by 5 bases and J by 2 bases, with 6 bases left in between. The length of the CDR3 is 13 residues. CDR3 sequence reads: CASSDRNTGELFF. The CDR3 DNA follows: TGTGCCAGCAGCGACCGTAACACCGGGGAGCTGTTTTTT.

By sample share, this clone is medium-sized. This rearrangement joins TRBV2 to TRBJ2-1; TRBD1 aligns across 11 bases. J gave up 10 bases and V 5 bases, and 7 bases lay outside the gene matches. CDR1 and CDR2 (germline): SNHLY, FYNNEI. The CDR3 runs to 14 residues. Here the CDR3 reads CASSSGQGAAEQFF. The DNA of the CDR3 is TGTGCCAGCAGTAGCGGACAGGGGGCAGCGGAGCAGTTCTTC.

The chain carries TRBV7-2 and TRBJ1-3; D gene ambiguous. Germline CDR1 reads SGHTA; CDR2 reads FQGNSA. This CDR3 has 14 residues. Trimming left V 0 bases short and J 2 bases short, with 5 bases between. The CDR3 loop reads CASSLAGPGNTIYF. In DNA, the CDR3 is TGTGCCAGCAGCTTAGCGGGTCCTGGAAACACCATATATTTT.

The V call is TRBV25-1, the J call TRBJ1-3; tentative D call: TRBD1 (6 bases). Germline V gene data show CDR1 as MGHDK and CDR2 as SYGVNS. V dropped 2 bases and J dropped 11 bases, with 13 bases sitting between them. This CDR3 comprises 13 residues. CDR3 nucleotide sequence: TGTGCCAGCAGTGAACCCTCAGGGGAGGCCATATATTTT. Translating it yields CASSEPSGEAIYF.

The V gene is TRBV9, the J gene TRBJ2-5; TRBD2 matches at 8 bases. The junction had 15 bases not matched to a gene; V was cut back by 4 bases and J by 7 bases. The germline V gene has CDR1 SGDLS and CDR2 YYNGEE. The CDR3 is 16 residues long. CDR3 amino acids: CASSPLPGGTTGTQYF. DNA for the CDR3: TGTGCCAGCAGCCCCCTCCCGGGGGGGACAACCGGGACCCAGTACTTC. The full variable domain, rest sourced from reference TRBV9 and TRBJ2-5, is DSGVTQTPKHLITATGQRVTLRCSPRSGDLSVYWYQQSLDQGLQFLIQYYNGEERAKGNILERFSAQQFPDLHSELNLSSLELGDSALYFCASSPLPGGTTGTQYFGPGTRLLVL.

V is TRBV6-1 and J is TRBJ2-1, with a tentative D call TRBD1 (5 bases). This CDR3 has 13 residues. V lost 5 bases and J lost 2, with 7 bases in between. Germline loops: CDR1 MNHNS, CDR2 SASEGT. The CDR3: CASSTGPYNEQFF. The CDR3 DNA reads as TGTGCCAGCAGTACAGGCCCCTACAATGAGCAGTTCTTC.

In this sample, this clone turned up a few times. The chain is built from TRBV29-1 and TRBJ2-7; D not certain. From germline, CDR1 is SQVTM and CDR2 ANQGSEA. This CDR3 spans 14 amino acids. V was pared by 4 bases and J by 2 bases, with 15 bases between. CDR3 nucleotides: TGCAGCGTTGCCCTAAAGGCACTCGCCTACGAGCAGTACTTC. This translates into CSVALKALAYEQYF.

This chain links TRBV6-5 with TRBJ2-5, with 7 bases fitting TRBD2. Looked up from germline, CDR1 is MNHEY and CDR2 is SVGAGI. Germline trimming cut 0 bases from V and 4 bases from J; bases unmatched to any gene: 5. The CDR3 runs 15 residues. The CDR3 is CASSYSLAELETQYF. For the CDR3, the DNA is TGTGCCAGCAGTTACTCTCTAGCGGAATTAGAGACCCAGTACTTC.

The chain recombines TRBV4-2 with TRBJ2-7; no clear D gene. CDR1 and CDR2 from the germline V gene are LGHNA and YNFKEQ. This CDR3 is built from 13 residues. The V gene lost 2 bases and the J gene lost 5 bases, with 10 bases spanning the gap. The CDR3 DNA is TGTGCCAGCAGCCAATCTCCGATGGACGAGCAGTACTTC. It yields the protein CASSQSPMDEQYF.

This rearrangement joins TRBV6-5 to TRBJ2-5; D unclear. V was trimmed by 8 bases and J by 4 bases, leaving 20 bases between them. The CDR3 totals 15 residues. CDR1 is MNHEY, CDR2 SVGAGI, per germline. CDR3 loop: CASASGLGLVETQYF. CDR3 bases: TGTGCCAGCGCCTCCGGCCTAGGTCTTGTAGAGACCCAGTACTTC.

The CDR3 nucleotides read TGTGCCGCCGGGACGGAAGTCTATGGCTACACCTTC. This gives the protein CAAGTEVYGYTF. The genes are TRBV2 and TRBJ1-2, with TRBD1 as a possible D gene (5 bases). CDR3 length: 12 amino acids. Trimming took off 11 bases at V and 4 bases at J, with 14 bases between the two ends. Germline V lookup: CDR1 SNHLY, CDR2 FYNNEI.

This chain links TRBV30 with TRBJ1-1; D uncertain. The CDR3 loop spans 13 amino acids. CDR1 and CDR2 (germline): GTSNPN, SVGIG (reference sequence). The V and J ends lost 1 base and 10 bases respectively, with 16 bases between them. The CDR3 reads CAWSDGGRRGAFF. The DNA for the CDR3 is TGTGCCTGGAGTGACGGAGGAAGGCGAGGAGCTTTCTTT.

V is TRBV6-6 and J is TRBJ2-1; D not resolved. The germline gives CDR1 MNHNY, CDR2 SVGAGI (reference sequence). The CDR3 loop spans 14 amino acids. Between the trimmed V and J ends, which lost 6 bases and 0 bases, there was a span of 9 bases. The CDR3 spells CASSSIPSYNEQFF. In DNA form, the CDR3 reads TGTGCCAGCAGCTCTATACCCTCCTACAATGAGCAGTTCTTC.

The chain uses TRBV29-1 and TRBJ2-1; D is undetermined. Germline values: CDR1 SQVTM, CDR2 ANQGSEA. The CDR3 loop spans 12 amino acids. Trimming stripped 2 bases from V and 4 bases from J, with 6 bases between. CDR3 sequence (DNA): TGCAGCGTTGAATCCGATTACAATGAGCAGTTCTTC. The encoded protein is CSVESDYNEQFF.

The rearrangement links TRBV18 to TRBJ2-7; TRBD1 aligns across 9 bases. J was trimmed by 11 bases and V by 1 base; bases with no gene match: 6. Germline CDR1 reads KGHSH; CDR2 reads LQKENI. The CDR3 consists of 13 residues. CDR3 coding DNA: TGTGCCAGCTCACCACGGGGACAGGGAGTAGAGTACTTC. It encodes CASSPRGQGVEYF. Complete variable domain (other parts from reference TRBV18 and TRBJ2-7): NAGVMQNPRHLVRRRGQEARLRCSPMKGHSHVYWYRQLPEEGLKFMVYLQKENIIDESGMPKERFSAEFPKEGPSILRIQQVVRGDSAAYFCASSPRGQGVEYFGPGTRLTVT.

Worth noting for this clone: At the DNA level, this CDR3 is encoded by other sequences in the same sample as well. This chain connects TRBV30 to TRBJ1-1; a possible D gene is TRBD1 (5 bases). This CDR3 contains 14 residues. From germline, CDR1 is GTSNPN and CDR2 SVGIG (reference sequence). V lost 0 bases, J lost 1 base, and 9 bases lay in between. Written as DNA, the CDR3 is TGTGCCTGGAGTGTAGGCCAGGGGAACACTGAAGCTTTCTTT. This gives the protein CAWSVGQGNTEAFF.